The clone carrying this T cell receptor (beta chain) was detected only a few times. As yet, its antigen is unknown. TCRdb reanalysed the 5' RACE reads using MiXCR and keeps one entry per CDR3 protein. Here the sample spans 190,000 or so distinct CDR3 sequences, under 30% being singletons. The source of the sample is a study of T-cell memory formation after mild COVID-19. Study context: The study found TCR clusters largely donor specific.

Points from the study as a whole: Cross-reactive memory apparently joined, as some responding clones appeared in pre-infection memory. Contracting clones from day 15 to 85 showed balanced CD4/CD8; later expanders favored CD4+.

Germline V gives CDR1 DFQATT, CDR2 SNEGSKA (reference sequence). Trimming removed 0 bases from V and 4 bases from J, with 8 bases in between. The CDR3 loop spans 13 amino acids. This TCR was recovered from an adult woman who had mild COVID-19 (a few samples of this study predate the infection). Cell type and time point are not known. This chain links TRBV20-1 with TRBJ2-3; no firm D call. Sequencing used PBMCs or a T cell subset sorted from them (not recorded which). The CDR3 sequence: CSARDRRSDTQYF. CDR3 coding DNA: TGCAGTGCTAGAGATCGACGCTCAGATACGCAGTATTTT.